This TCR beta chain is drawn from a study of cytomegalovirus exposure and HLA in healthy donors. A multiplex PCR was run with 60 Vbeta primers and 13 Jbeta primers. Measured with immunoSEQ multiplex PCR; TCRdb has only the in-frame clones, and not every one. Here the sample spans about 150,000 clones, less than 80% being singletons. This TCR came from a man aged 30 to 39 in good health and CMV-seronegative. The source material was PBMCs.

The CDR3 sequence is CASSPPGTGGHNEQFF. The CDR3 DNA reads TGTGCCAGTAGTCCTCCCGGGACAGGGGGACACAATGAGCAGTTCTTC. The rearrangement joins TRBV19 to TRBJ2-1, with TRBD1 identical over 11 bases. Germline assignment: CDR1 LNHDA and CDR2 SQIVND (reference sequence). Trimming cost V 5 bases and J 5 bases; bases outside gene matches: 8. This CDR3 has 16 residues.